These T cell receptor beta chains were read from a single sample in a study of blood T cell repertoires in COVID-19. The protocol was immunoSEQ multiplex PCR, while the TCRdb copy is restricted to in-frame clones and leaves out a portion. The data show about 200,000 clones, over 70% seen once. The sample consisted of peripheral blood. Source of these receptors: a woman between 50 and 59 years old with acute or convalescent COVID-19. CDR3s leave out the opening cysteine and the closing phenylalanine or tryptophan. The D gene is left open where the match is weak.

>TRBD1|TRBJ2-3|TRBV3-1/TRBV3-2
ASSQGTTGLPYTQY
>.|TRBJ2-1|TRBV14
ASSQAGAGVWGEQF
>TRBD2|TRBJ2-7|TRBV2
ASSDPSGRAYEQY
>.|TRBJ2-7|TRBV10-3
AIGPETYEQY
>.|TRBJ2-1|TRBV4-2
ASGAPGYNEQF
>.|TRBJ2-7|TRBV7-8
ASSLDGSYEQY
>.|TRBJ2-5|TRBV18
ASSPLQGSETQY
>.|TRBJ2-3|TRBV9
ASSVASLGTDTQY
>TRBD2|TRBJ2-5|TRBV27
ASRRSYAGGSTETQY
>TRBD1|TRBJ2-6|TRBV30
AWRGRQGEGSGANVLT
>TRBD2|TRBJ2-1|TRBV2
ASSRTGTSGRPYNEQF
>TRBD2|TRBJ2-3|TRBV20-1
SAIDGGSAVDTQY
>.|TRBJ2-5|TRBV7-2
ASSPGGAGLSQETQY
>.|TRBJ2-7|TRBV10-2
ASSESGGWEQY
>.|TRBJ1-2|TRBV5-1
ASSHGTTLELAYGYT
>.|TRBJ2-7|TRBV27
ASSLLPGDEQY
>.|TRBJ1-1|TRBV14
ASSRLRGGGNTEAF
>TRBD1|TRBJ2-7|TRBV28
ASSSWTGPSYEQY
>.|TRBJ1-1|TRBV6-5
ASSPGERAF
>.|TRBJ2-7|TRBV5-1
ASSHATGIEQY
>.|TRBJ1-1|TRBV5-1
ASSTAGHTEAF
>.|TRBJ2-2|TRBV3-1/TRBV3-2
ASSQGYRVTSPTGELF
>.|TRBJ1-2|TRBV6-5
ASSFPGFYGYT
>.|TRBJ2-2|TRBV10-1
ASSSTSGELF
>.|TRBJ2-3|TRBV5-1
AGGRYPTDTQY
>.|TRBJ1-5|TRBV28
ASSRSDINQPQH
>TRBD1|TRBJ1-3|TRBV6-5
ASSDRVSGNTIY
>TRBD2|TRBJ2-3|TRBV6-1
ASSAQRGGNTDTQY
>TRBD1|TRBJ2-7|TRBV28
ASSLPLTGGNEQY
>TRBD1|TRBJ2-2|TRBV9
ASSRQGKAGELF
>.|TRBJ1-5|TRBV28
ASSITGNPQH
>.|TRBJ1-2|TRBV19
ASSIEDRRKGFNYGYT
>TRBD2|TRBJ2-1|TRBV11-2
ASSSRPGLAVYNEQF
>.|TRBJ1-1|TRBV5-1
ASSLGQANTEAF
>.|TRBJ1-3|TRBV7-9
ASSPRDTDIY
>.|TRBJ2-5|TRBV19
ASRHPFQETQY
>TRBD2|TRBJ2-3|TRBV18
ASSPIGLAGTDTQY
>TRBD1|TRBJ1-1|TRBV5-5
ASSLQGVGTEAF
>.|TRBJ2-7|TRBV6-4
ASSASDACDRVSYEQY
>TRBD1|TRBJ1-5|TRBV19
ASSRGTEAQPQH
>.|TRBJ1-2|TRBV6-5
ASSYSYGNYGYT
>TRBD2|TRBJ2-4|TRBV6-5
ASSYTSGSNIQY